This T cell receptor (beta chain) was obtained from a study of identical twins. MiXCR, run by TCRdb on the 5' RACE reads, gives a single entry per CDR3 protein. This table has some 710,000 distinct CDR3 sequences, over 5% appearing once. The sample holds a few counts of this clonotype. Its cognate antigen is unknown. The junction had 6 bases not matched to a gene; V was cut back by 6 bases and J by 9 bases. Germline V gene lookup returns CDR1 SGHRS and CDR2 YFSETQ. This CDR3 is 13 amino acids long. Broader study findings: The degree of excess twin sharing was weaker in beta out-of-frame sequences.

Sequenced: naive T cells sorted from blood. The rearrangement uses TRBV5-1 and TRBJ2-7, with 13 bases lining up with TRBD2. This TCR was sampled from a man younger than 35 in good health. CDR3 amino acids: CASTGTSGTGQYF. In DNA form, the CDR3 reads TGCGCCAGCACCGGGACTAGCGGGACCGGGCAGTACTTC.